Shown below are 28 T cell receptor beta chains from a single sample sequenced in a study of cytomegalovirus exposure and HLA in healthy donors. 60 Vbeta and 13 Jbeta primers were used in PCR. Here immunoSEQ multiplex PCR was the method, and the copy in TCRdb shows in-frame clones only, minus some. The sample has about 130,000 clones, 75% seen once; the top ten hold roughly 7.3%. The sequencing input was PBMCs. The receptors were gathered from a man between 25 and 39 years old in good health and CMV-seronegative.

The chain has TRBV27 and TRBJ2-3; weak D call: TRBD2 (7 bases). The CDR3 is made up of 14 amino acids. CDR1 and CDR2 from the germline V gene are MNHEY and SMNVEV (reference sequence). The V end was cut by 6 bases, the J end by 5 bases, with 15 bases between. CDR3 amino acids: CASRSGGRVDTQYF. In nucleotides, the CDR3 is TGTGCCAGCAGGTCCGGGGGGCGCGTAGATACGCAGTATTTT.

J is TRBJ2-7 and V is TRBV19; no clear D gene. CDR3 length: 12 residues. Trimming stripped 8 bases from V and 0 bases from J, with 8 bases between. Germline V gene lookup returns CDR1 LNHDA and CDR2 SQIVND (reference sequence). The CDR3 is CASGYSSYEQYF. CDR3 sequence (DNA): TGTGCCAGTGGTTATAGCTCCTACGAGCAGTACTTC.

This rearrangement joins TRBV19 to TRBJ2-7; tentatively, D is TRBD1 (5 bases). This CDR3 has 12 residues. Germline values: CDR1 LNHDA, CDR2 SQIVND (reference sequence). V lost 3 bases and J lost 4, with 7 bases in between. The CDR3 DNA is TGTGCCAGTAGTATGACAGCTTACGAGCAGTACTTC. As protein: CASSMTAYEQYF.

The sample holds a few counts of this clone. This rearrangement joins TRBV7-8 to TRBJ1-5; tentative D call: TRBD1 (6 bases). CDR1 is SGHVS, CDR2 FQNEAQ, per germline. The CDR3 spans 13 residues. Trimming pared 4 bases from V and 2 bases from J, leaving 6 bases between. Here the CDR3 reads CASSYRGNQPQHF. In DNA form, the CDR3 reads TGTGCCAGCAGCTACAGGGGCAATCAGCCCCAGCATTTT.

V gene TRBV28 combines with J gene TRBJ1-1; TRBD1 aligns across 8 bases. Germline trimming cut 2 bases from V and 0 bases from J; bases unmatched to any gene: 2. The CDR3 length is 15 residues. Germline CDR1 and CDR2: MDHEN and SYDVKM. The chain's CDR3 is CASSLPGGMNTEAFF. CDR3 nucleotide sequence: TGTGCCAGCAGTTTACCAGGGGGCATGAACACTGAAGCTTTCTTT.

The V gene is TRBV10-3, the J gene TRBJ2-7, with a weak D call TRBD2 (6 bases). There are 13 residues in the CDR3. Trimming removed 0 bases from V and 6 bases from J, with 9 bases in between. Germline V lookup: CDR1 ENHRY, CDR2 SYGVKD. CDR3 amino acids: CAISESEGSEQYF. The CDR3 region has the DNA TGTGCCATCAGTGAGTCGGAGGGCTCCGAGCAGTACTTC.

In this sample, this clone turned up a few times. One end of the junction fails to match germline, which may point to a read error. The gene calls are TRBV29-1 and TRBJ2-6; TRBD1 might be the D (5 bases). CDR3 length: 17 amino acids. Germline lookup yields CDR1 SQVTM and CDR2 ANQGSEA. As DNA, the CDR3 is TGCAGCGTTGAAGCGGTGAGCAGGATCTCTGGGGCCAACGGCCTGACTTTC. It is translated as CSVEAVSRISGANGLTF.

V is TRBV6-5 and J is TRBJ1-5, with unresolved D. Germline-derived CDR1 and CDR2 are MNHEY and SVGAGI. CDR3 length: 10 residues. CDR3 in DNA: TGTCAACAGAGAGATCAGCCCCAGCATTTT. Residues: CQQRDQPQHF.

The CDR3 spells CAWQGAPYNEQFF. The CDR3 bases are TGTGCCTGGCAGGGGGCCCCCTACAATGAGCAGTTCTTC. The genes are TRBV30 and TRBJ2-1; 8 bases are a match to TRBD1. Germline loops: CDR1 GTSNPN, CDR2 SVGIG (reference sequence). The CDR3 loop spans 13 amino acids. Germline trimming cut 5 bases from V and 2 bases from J; bases unmatched to any gene: 2.

In this sample, this clone turned up a few times. The chain joins TRBV9 to TRBJ2-1; possible D gene TRBD2, 7 bases. V was trimmed by 4 bases and J by 0 bases, leaving 23 bases between them. This CDR3 comprises 19 residues. Germline CDR1 and CDR2: SGDLS and YYNGEE. This CDR3 is CASSHRGGPSLSSYNEQFF. In nucleotides, the CDR3 is TGTGCCAGCAGCCATAGGGGGGGGCCTTCCTTAAGCTCCTACAATGAGCAGTTCTTC. Supplemented by reference TRBV9 and TRBJ2-1, the full variable domain reads DSGVTQTPKHLITATGQRVTLRCSPRSGDLSVYWYQQSLDQGLQFLIQYYNGEERAKGNILERFSAQQFPDLHSELNLSSLELGDSALYFCASSHRGGPSLSSYNEQFFGPGTRLTVL.

For this clone: Within the sample, other DNA sequences also encode this same CDR3. V and J are TRBV7-2 and TRBJ2-7, with D possibly TRBD1 on 6 matching bases. CDR3 length equals 12 residues. The V and J ends lost 4 bases and 4 bases respectively, with 8 bases between them. Germline CDR1 and CDR2: SGHTA and FQGNSA. In DNA form, the CDR3 reads TGTGCCAGCAGCTCTCAGGGGTACGAGCAGTACTTC. Protein: CASSSQGYEQYF. Supplemented by reference TRBV7-2 and TRBJ2-7, the full variable domain reads GAGVSQSPSNKVTEKGKDVELRCDPISGHTALYWYRQSLGQGLEFLIYFQGNSAPDKSGLPSDRFSAERTGGSVSTLTIQRTQQEDSAVYLCASSSQGYEQYFGPGTRLTVT.

The chain couples TRBV5-1 to TRBJ1-2; the D gene is possibly TRBD1 (6 bases). CDR3 size: 14 residues. Trimming shortened V by 4 bases and J by 2 bases, and 12 bases separated the two germline ends. Germline V CDR1 and CDR2: SGHRS, YFSETQ. CDR3 in amino acids: CASSPTGKNYGYTF. The CDR3 DNA is TGCGCCAGCAGCCCAACAGGGAAGAACTATGGCTACACCTTC.

The V call is TRBV30, the J call TRBJ2-1, with 7 bases fitting TRBD2. After removal of 5 bases from V and 2 bases from J, the junction contained 3 bases not matched to a gene. Per germline, CDR1 GTSNPN and CDR2 SVGIG (reference sequence). The CDR3 is 13 residues long. CDR3 residues: CAWGAGPYNEQFF. The DNA for the CDR3 is TGTGCCTGGGGAGCGGGGCCCTACAATGAGCAGTTCTTC.

The chain links TRBV30 to TRBJ2-6; possible D gene TRBD2, 6 bases. This CDR3 region has 14 residues. V lost 4 bases to trimming and J lost 0 bases, with 7 bases between them. Germline lookup yields CDR1 GTSNPN and CDR2 SVGIG (reference sequence). The CDR3 sequence: CAWTEGSGANVLTF. The CDR3 DNA follows: TGTGCCTGGACGGAGGGCTCTGGGGCCAACGTCCTGACTTTC.

This clone is a singleton in its sample. The chain recombines TRBV19 with TRBJ1-3; 10 bases fit TRBD1. The length of the CDR3 is 16 residues. Germline CDR1 and CDR2: LNHDA and SQIVND (reference sequence). V shed 9 bases and J 4 bases; nucleotides not matched to a gene: 12. CDR3 sequence reads: CASRGDRGLSGNTIYF. CDR3 DNA sequence: TGTGCCAGCCGAGGAGACAGGGGGCTCTCGGGAAACACCATATATTTT.

This clone appeared a single time. The rearrangement uses TRBV4-2 and TRBJ1-6; D uncertain. V lost 6 bases to trimming and J lost 8 bases, with 11 bases between them. This CDR3 has 13 residues. Germline V gene lookup returns CDR1 LGHNA and CDR2 YNFKEQ. The CDR3 nucleotides read TGTGCCAGCAGACTATACGAGGATTCACCCCTCCACTTT. Its protein is CASRLYEDSPLHF.

The chain combines TRBV14 with TRBJ1-2, with TRBD1 as a possible D gene (5 bases). CDR1 and CDR2 (germline): SGHDN, FVKESK. The ends were cut back, 0 bases at V and 8 bases at J, with 13 bases in the middle. The CDR3 spans 14 residues. In DNA, the CDR3 is TGTGCCAGCAGCCAAGAACGCAGGTGGGGCGGCTACACCTTC. Translating it yields CASSQERRWGGYTF.

The chain combines TRBV5-1 with TRBJ1-4, with 10 bases that match TRBD1. After removal of 4 bases from V and 8 bases from J, the junction contained 8 bases not matched to a gene. Germline assignment: CDR1 SGHRS and CDR2 YFSETQ. The CDR3 totals 15 residues. The CDR3 here is CASSPGTGVGEKLFF. The DNA of the CDR3 is TGCGCCAGCAGCCCGGGGACAGGGGTAGGAGAAAAACTGTTTTTT.

CDR3: CASSLGKKGSPLHF. CDR3 nucleotide sequence: TGTGCCAGTAGTCTCGGGAAAAAGGGCTCACCCCTCCACTTT. The rearrangement links TRBV19 to TRBJ1-6, with unresolved D. Trimming left V 5 bases short and J 10 bases short, with 15 bases between. CDR1 LNHDA and CDR2 SQIVND come from the germline V gene (reference sequence). CDR3 length: 14 residues.

The J gene is TRBJ1-2, the V gene TRBV10-3; D unclear. Trimming stripped 6 bases from V and 10 bases from J, with 15 bases between. The CDR3 is 12 amino acids. The germline CDR1 and CDR2 sequences are ENHRY and SYGVKD. The DNA of the CDR3 is TGTGCCATCAGGGGAGGGCAGACTCACTACACCTTC. Residues: CAIRGGQTHYTF.

The chain combines TRBV20-1 with TRBJ2-7; D is uncertain. Trimming stripped 5 bases from V and 5 bases from J, with 10 bases between. Germline CDR1 and CDR2: DFQATT and SNEGSKA (reference sequence). The CDR3 length is 11 residues. In nucleotides, the CDR3 is TGCAGTGCTGCCCGTACTGACGAGCAGTACTTC. It yields the protein CSAARTDEQYF.

The V gene is TRBV11-2, the J gene TRBJ2-5; D remains ambiguous. The germline gives CDR1 SGHAT, CDR2 FQNNGV. CDR3 size: 13 residues. The V end lost 4 bases, the J end lost 5 bases, and 11 bases lay between the germline ends. This CDR3 is CASSSPLEETQYF. The CDR3 nucleotides are TGTGCCAGCAGCTCCCCGCTAGAGGAGACCCAGTACTTC. Variable domain in full (rest from reference TRBV11-2 and TRBJ2-5): EAGVAQSPRYKIIEKRQSVAFWCNPISGHATLYWYQQILGQGPKLLIQFQNNGVVDDSQLPKDRFSAERLKGVDSTLKIQPAKLEDSAVYLCASSSPLEETQYFGPGTRLLVL.

This chain uses TRBV5-4 with TRBJ1-4; perhaps TRBD1 as D (6 bases). Trimming stripped 3 bases from V and 7 bases from J, with 16 bases between. CDR1 and CDR2 from the germline V gene are SGHNT and YYREEE (reference sequence). The length of the CDR3 is 15 residues. As DNA, the CDR3 is TGTGCCAGCAGCTCTCCGGGACAACCGGTTGAAAAACTGTTTTTT. Translation: CASSSPGQPVEKLFF.

The rearrangement links TRBV28 to TRBJ2-5; D is possibly TRBD1 (6 bases). Trimming took off 4 bases at V and 1 base at J, with 10 bases between the two ends. The CDR3 runs to 14 residues. Germline lookup yields CDR1 MDHEN and CDR2 SYDVKM. Here the CDR3 DNA reads TGTGCCAGCAGTTCTGGACAGAGCCAAGAGACCCAGTACTTC. It specifies CASSSGQSQETQYF.

As to this clone: At one end the junction does not follow the germline gene, possibly because of a read error. CDR3 in DNA: TGTGCCAGCAGTGCCGGGAGCCCCTCTGGGGCCAACGGCCTGACTTTC. Amino acid sequence: CASSAGSPSGANGLTF. The chain is built from TRBV6-1 and TRBJ2-6, with D perhaps matching TRBD2 (6 bases). Germline V gene data show CDR1 as MNHNS and CDR2 as SASEGT. This CDR3 is 16 amino acids long.

The CDR3: CASSLDTDTMNTEAFF. The DNA for the CDR3 is TGTGCCAGCAGCTTGGATACGGACACCATGAACACTGAAGCTTTCTTT. The V and J genes are TRBV5-5 and TRBJ1-1; possibly TRBD1 for D (5 bases). The CDR3 loop spans 16 amino acids. Germline CDR1 is SGHKS and CDR2 is YYEKEE (reference sequence). V was cut by 0 bases and J by 0 bases, with 12 bases left in between.

In its sample, this clone was seen a few times. This rearrangement joins TRBV6-1 to TRBJ1-2; D remains ambiguous. The CDR3 has 14 residues. CDR1 is MNHNS and CDR2 is SASEGT in the germline V gene. Trimming shortened V by 6 bases and J by 7 bases, and 18 bases separated the two germline ends. The DNA for the CDR3 is TGTGCCAGCAGCGCCATCTTAGAGACTGGTGGCTACACCTTC. Its translation: CASSAILETGGYTF.

The chain links TRBV5-6 to TRBJ1-1, with D unresolved. This CDR3 comprises 11 residues. Germline V gene data show CDR1 as SGHDT and CDR2 as YYEEEE. The ends were cut back, 2 bases at V and 8 bases at J, with 7 bases in the middle. DNA for the CDR3: TGTGCCAGCAGCTTCGGCGGAGAAGCTTTCTTT. Translating it yields CASSFGGEAFF.